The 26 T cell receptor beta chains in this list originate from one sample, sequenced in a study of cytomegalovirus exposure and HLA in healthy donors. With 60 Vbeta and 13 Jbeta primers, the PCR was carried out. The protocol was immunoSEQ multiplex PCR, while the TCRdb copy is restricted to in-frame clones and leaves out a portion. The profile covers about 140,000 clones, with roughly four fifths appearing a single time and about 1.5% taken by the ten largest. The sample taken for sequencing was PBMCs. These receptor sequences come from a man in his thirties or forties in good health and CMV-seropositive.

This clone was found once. The CDR3 region has the DNA TGTGCCAGCAGCGGATCCCACAGCGCTGGAGGCACTGAAGCTTTCTTT. Translating gives CASSGSHSAGGTEAFF. The chain combines TRBV9 with TRBJ1-1, with unresolved D. Trimming pared 3 bases from V and 4 bases from J, leaving 19 bases between. Germline V gene sequence: CDR1 SGDLS, CDR2 YYNGEE. CDR3 size: 16 residues.

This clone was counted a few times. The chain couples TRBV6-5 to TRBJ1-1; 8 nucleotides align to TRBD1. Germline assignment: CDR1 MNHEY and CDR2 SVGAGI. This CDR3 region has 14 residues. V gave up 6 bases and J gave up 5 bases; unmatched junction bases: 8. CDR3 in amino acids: CASRPDRGGTEAFF. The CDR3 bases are TGTGCCAGCAGGCCCGACAGGGGCGGAACTGAAGCTTTCTTT.

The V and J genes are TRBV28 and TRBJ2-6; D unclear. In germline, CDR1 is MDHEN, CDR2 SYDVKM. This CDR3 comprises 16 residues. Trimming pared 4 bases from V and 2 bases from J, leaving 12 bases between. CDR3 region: CASSSPSAPGANVLTF. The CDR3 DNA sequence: TGTGCCAGCAGTTCCCCGTCCGCGCCTGGGGCCAACGTCCTGACTTTC.

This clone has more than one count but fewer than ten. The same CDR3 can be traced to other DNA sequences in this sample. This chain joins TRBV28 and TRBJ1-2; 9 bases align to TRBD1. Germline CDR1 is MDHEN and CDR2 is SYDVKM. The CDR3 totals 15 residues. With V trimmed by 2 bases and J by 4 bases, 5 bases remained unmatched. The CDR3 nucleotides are TGTGCCAGCAGTTTAGGGCAGACAGGGGGCTATGGCTACACCTTC. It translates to CASSLGQTGGYGYTF.

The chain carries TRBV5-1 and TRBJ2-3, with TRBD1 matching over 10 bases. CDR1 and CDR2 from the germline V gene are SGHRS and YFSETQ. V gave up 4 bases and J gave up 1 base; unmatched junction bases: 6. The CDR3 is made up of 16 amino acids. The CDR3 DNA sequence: TGCGCCAGCAGCCCGTTAGGGACAGGGGGCACAGATACGCAGTATTTT. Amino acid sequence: CASSPLGTGGTDTQYF.

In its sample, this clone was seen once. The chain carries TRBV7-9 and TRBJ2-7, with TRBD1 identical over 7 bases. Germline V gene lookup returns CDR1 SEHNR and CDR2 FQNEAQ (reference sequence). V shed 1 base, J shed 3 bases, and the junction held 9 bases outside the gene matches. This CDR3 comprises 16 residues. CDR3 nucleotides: TGTGCCAGCAGCTTAGGTCTATGGACAGGAGGCTACGAGCAGTACTTC. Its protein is CASSLGLWTGGYEQYF.

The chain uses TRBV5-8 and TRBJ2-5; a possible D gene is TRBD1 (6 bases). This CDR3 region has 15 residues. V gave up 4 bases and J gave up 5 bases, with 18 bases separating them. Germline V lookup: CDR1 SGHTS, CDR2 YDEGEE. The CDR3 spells CASSPGRGIGETQYF. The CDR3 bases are TGTGCCAGCAGCCCCGGTAGGGGGATCGGGGAGACCCAGTACTTC.

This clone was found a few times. CDR3 nucleotide sequence: TGCGCCAGCAGCCAAGCCGGGGTTAACACTGAAGCTTTCTTT. It yields the protein CASSQAGVNTEAFF. The chain employs TRBV4-1 and TRBJ1-1; D unresolved. V was cut by 1 base and J by 2 bases, with 8 bases left in between. The CDR3 length is 14 residues. Germline V gives CDR1 MGHRA, CDR2 YSYEKL.

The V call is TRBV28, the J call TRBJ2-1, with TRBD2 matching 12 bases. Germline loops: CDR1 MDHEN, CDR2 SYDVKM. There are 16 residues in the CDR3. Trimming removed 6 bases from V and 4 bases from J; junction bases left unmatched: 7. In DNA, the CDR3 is TGTGCCAGCAGGCCGACTAGCGGGAGCATTTACAATGAGCAGTTCTTC. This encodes CASRPTSGSIYNEQFF.

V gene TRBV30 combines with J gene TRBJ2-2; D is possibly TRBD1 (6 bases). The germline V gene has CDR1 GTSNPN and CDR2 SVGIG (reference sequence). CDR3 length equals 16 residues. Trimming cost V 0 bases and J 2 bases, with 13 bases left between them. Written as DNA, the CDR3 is TGTGCCTGGAGTGTAGATCAGGGGCGTAACACCGGGGAGCTGTTTTTT. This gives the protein CAWSVDQGRNTGELFF.

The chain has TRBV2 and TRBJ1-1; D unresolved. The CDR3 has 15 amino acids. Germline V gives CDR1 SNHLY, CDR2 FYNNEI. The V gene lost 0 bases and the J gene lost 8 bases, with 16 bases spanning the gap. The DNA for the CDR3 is TGTGCCAGCAGTGAAGCGCTGAGGTCCCAAAGCGAAGCTTTCTTT. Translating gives CASSEALRSQSEAFF.

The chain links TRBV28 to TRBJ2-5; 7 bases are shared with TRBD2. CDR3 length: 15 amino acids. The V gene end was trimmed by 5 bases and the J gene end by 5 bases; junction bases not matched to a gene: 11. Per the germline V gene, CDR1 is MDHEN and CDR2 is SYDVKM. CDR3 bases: TGTGCCAGCAGTACCGGGGAGCGGGGCCTGGAGACCCAGTACTTC. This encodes CASSTGERGLETQYF.

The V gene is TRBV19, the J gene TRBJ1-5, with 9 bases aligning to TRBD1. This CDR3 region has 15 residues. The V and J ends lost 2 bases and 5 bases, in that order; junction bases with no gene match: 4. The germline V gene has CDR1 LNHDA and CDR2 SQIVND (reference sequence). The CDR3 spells CASSIYGQGYQPQHF. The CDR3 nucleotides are TGTGCCAGTAGTATATACGGACAGGGGTATCAGCCCCAGCATTTT.

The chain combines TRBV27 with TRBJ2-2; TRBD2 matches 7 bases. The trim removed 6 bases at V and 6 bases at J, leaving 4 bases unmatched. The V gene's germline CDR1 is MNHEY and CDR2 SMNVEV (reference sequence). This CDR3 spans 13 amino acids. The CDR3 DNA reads TGTGCCAGCAGCGGCGGGAGTTCCGGGGAGCTGTTTTTT. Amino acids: CASSGGSSGELFF.

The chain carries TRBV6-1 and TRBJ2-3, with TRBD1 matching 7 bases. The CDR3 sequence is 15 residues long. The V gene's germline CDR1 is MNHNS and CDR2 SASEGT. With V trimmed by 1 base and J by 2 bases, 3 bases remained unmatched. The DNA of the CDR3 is TGTGCCAGCAGTGAAGAAAGGGGGCCCACAGATACGCAGTATTTT. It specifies CASSEERGPTDTQYF.

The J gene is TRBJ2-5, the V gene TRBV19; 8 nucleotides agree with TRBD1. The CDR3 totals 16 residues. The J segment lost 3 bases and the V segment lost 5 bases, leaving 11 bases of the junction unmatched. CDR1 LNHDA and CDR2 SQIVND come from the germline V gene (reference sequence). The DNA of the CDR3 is TGTGCCAGTAGTCCCTTTCCGGGACAGGCAAAAGAGACCCAGTACTTC. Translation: CASSPFPGQAKETQYF.

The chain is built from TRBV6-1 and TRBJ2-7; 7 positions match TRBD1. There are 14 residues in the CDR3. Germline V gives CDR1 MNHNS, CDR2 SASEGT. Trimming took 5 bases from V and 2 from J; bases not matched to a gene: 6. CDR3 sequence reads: CASSPRQGPYEQYF. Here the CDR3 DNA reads TGTGCCAGCAGTCCCCGACAGGGTCCCTACGAGCAGTACTTC.

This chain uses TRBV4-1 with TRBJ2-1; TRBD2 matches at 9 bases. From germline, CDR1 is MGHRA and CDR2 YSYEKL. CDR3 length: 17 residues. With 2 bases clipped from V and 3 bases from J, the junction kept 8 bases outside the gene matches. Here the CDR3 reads CASSQSEAGGHYNEQFF. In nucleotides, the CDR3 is TGCGCCAGCAGCCAATCGGAAGCGGGGGGCCACTACAATGAGCAGTTCTTC.

In nucleotides, the CDR3 is TGTGCCAGCAGCGCCCCGGGGACAGCGAGTTCAACTAATGAAAAACTGTTTTTT. This gives the protein CASSAPGTASSTNEKLFF. The rearrangement joins TRBV5-8 to TRBJ1-4, with TRBD1 matching 7 bases. CDR1 is SGHTS and CDR2 is YDEGEE in the germline V gene. The V gene end was trimmed by 4 bases and the J gene end by 0 bases; junction bases not matched to a gene: 12. This CDR3 comprises 18 residues.

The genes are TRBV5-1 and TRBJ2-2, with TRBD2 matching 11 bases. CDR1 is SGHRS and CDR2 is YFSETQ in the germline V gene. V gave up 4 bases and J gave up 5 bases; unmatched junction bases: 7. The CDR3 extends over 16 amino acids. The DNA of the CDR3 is TGCGCCAGCAGCCAGAAGACTAGCGGGATTACCGGGGAGCTGTTTTTT. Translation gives CASSQKTSGITGELFF.

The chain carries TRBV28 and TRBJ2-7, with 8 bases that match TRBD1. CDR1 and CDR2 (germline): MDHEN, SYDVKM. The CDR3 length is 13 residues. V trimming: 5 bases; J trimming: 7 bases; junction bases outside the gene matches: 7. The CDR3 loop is CASSQQGVEEQYF. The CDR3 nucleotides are TGTGCCAGCAGTCAACAGGGGGTGGAAGAGCAGTACTTC.

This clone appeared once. CDR3 sequence (DNA): TGTGCCAGCAGCTCCGGGGAGGGCTTACATGGCTACACCTTC. Translating gives CASSSGEGLHGYTF. V gene TRBV7-3 combines with J gene TRBJ1-2; D unresolved. The CDR3 runs 14 residues. The V and J ends lost 4 bases and 6 bases respectively, with 15 bases between them. Germline CDR1 and CDR2: SGHTA and FQGTGA.

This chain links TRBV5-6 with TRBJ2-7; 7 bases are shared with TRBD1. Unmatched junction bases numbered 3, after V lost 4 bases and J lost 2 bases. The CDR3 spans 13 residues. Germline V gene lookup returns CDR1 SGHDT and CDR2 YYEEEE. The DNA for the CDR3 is TGTGCCAGCAGCCCGGGACAGACCTACGAGCAGTACTTC. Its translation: CASSPGQTYEQYF.

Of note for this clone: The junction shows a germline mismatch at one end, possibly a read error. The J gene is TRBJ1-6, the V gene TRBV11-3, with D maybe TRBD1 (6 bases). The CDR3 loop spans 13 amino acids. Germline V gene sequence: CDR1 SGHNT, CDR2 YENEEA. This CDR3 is CASSQNRDSPLHF. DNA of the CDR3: TGTGCCAGCAGCCAAAACAGGGATTCGCCCCTCCACTTT.

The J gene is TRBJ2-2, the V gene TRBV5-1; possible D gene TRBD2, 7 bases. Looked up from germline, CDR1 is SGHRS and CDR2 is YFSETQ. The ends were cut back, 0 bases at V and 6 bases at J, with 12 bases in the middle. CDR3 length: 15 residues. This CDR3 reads CASSLVQGGAGELFF. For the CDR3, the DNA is TGCGCCAGCAGCTTGGTACAGGGAGGGGCCGGGGAGCTGTTTTTT.

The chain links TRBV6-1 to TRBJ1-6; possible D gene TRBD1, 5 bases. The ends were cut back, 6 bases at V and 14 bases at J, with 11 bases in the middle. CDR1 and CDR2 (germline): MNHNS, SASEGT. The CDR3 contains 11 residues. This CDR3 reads CASRSGLTLHF. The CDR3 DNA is TGTGCCAGCAGATCGGGACTGACCCTCCACTTT.